The clone carrying this T cell receptor (beta chain) was seen repeatedly, ten times or more. From germline, CDR1 is SGHRS and CDR2 YFSETQ. The CDR3 totals 14 residues. Trimming pared 3 bases from V and 2 bases from J, leaving 9 bases between. This record comes from a study of T-cell reconstitution after alpha-beta-depleted transplantation in children. Unique molecular identifiers tagged the TCRbeta library. TCRdb reanalysed the PCR reads using MiXCR and keeps one entry per CDR3 protein. Among 100,000 to 120,000 distinct CDR3 sequences listed, 10% to 13% were seen once. The rearrangement links TRBV5-1 to TRBJ1-5; a weak D match, TRBD1 (5 bases). This TCR came from a human donor who donated a stem cell graft to a child with acute lymphoblastic leukemia. The sample here was PBMCs from the stem cell graft donor, taken from the stem cell graft. DNA for the CDR3: TGCGCCAGCAGCTACCGGGGGGGCAATCAGCCCCAGCATTTT. Translating gives CASSYRGGNQPQHF.